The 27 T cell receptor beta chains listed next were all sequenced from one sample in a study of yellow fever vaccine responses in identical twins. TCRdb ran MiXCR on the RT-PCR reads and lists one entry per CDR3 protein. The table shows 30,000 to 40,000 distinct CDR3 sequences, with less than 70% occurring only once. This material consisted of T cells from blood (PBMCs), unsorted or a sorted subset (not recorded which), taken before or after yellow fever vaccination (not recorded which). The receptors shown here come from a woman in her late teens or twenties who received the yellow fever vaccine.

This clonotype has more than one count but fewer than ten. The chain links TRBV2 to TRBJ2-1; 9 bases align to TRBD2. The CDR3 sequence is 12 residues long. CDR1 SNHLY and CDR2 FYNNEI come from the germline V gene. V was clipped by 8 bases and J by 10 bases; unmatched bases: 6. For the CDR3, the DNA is TGTGCCAGCGGGAGCGGGGGGCCGGAGCAGTTCTTC. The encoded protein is CASGSGGPEQFF.

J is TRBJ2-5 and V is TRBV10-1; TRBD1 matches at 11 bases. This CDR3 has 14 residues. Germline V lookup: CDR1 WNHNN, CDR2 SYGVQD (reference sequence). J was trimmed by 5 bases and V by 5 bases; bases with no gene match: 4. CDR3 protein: CASSPGTGGETQYF. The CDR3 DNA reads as TGCGCCAGCAGTCCAGGGACAGGGGGGGAGACCCAGTACTTC.

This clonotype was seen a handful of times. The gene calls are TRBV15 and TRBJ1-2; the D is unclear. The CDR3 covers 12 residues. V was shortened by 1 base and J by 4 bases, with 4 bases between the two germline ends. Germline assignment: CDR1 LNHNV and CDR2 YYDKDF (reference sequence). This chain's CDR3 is CATSRATYGYTF. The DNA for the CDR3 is TGTGCCACCAGCAGAGCAACCTATGGCTACACCTTC.

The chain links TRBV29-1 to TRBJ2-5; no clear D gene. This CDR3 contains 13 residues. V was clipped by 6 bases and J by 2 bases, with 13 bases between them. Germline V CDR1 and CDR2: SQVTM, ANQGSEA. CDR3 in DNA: TGCAGCGTCGCCCTTTGGCCGCAAGAGACCCAGTACTTC. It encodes CSVALWPQETQYF.

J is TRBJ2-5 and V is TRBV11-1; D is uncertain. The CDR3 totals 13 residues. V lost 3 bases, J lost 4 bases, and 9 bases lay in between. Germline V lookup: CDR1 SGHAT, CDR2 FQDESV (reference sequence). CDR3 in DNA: TGTGCCAGCAGCTTTAGTCCCGGAGAGACCCAGTACTTC. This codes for CASSFSPGETQYF.

CDR3 bases: TGCAGTGCTAGCTCTTTTGAGCAGTTCTTC. It encodes CSASSFEQFF. The chain combines TRBV20-1 with TRBJ2-1, with D uncertain. The CDR3 is 10 amino acids. Germline CDR1 and CDR2: DFQATT and SNEGSKA (reference sequence). V was clipped by 3 bases and J by 9 bases, with 6 bases between them.

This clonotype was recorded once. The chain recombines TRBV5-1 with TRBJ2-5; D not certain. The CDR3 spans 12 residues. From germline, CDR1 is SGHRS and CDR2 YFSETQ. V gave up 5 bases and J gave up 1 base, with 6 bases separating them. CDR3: CASRQAQETQYF. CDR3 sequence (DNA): TGCGCCAGCAGGCAGGCCCAAGAGACCCAGTACTTC. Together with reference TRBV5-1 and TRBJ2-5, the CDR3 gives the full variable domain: KAGVTQTPRYLIKTRGQQVTLSCSPISGHRSVSWYQQTPGQGLQFLFEYFSETQRNKGNFPGRFSGRQFSNSRSEMNVSTLELGDSALYLCASRQAQETQYFGPGTRLLVL.

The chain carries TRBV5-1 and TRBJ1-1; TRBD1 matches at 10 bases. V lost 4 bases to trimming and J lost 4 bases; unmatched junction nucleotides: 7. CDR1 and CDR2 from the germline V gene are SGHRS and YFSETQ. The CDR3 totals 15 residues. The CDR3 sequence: CASSTRTGGFTEAFF. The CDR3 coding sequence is TGCGCCAGCAGCACCCGGACAGGGGGTTTCACTGAAGCTTTCTTT.

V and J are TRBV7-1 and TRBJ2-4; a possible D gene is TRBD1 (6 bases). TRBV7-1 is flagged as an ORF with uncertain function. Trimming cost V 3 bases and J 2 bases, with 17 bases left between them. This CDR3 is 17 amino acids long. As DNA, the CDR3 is TGTGCCAGCAGCTCTACAGGGCGGACCTTTCCCAAAAACATTCAGTACTTC. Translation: CASSSTGRTFPKNIQYF.

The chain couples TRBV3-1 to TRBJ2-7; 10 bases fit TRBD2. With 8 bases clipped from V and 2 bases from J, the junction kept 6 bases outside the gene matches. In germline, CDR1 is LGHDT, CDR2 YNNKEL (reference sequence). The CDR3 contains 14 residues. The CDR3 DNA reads TGTGCCAGCTGCCCACTAGCGGGGACCTACGAGCAGTACTTC. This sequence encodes CASCPLAGTYEQYF.

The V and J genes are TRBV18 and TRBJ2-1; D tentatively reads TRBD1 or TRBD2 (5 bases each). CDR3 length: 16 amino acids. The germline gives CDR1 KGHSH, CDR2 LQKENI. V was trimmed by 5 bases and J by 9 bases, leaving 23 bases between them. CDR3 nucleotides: TGTGCCAGCTCAAGGACCCCTCGTTCGGGGCACTCTGAGCAGTTCTTC. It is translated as CASSRTPRSGHSEQFF.

CDR3 in amino acids: CASSFRDTLNEQFF. The DNA for the CDR3 is TGTGCCAGCAGTTTCAGGGACACCCTCAATGAGCAGTTCTTC. The chain employs TRBV27 and TRBJ2-1, with D maybe TRBD1 (6 bases). V lost 3 bases to trimming and J lost 6 bases, with 12 bases between them. The CDR3 spans 14 residues. The germline CDR1 and CDR2 sequences are MNHEY and SMNVEV (reference sequence).

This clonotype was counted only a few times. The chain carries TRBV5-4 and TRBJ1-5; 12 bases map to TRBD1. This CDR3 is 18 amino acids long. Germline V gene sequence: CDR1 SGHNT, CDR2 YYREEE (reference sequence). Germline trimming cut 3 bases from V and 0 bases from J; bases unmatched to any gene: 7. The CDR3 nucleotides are TGTGCCAGCAGCTCCACCGGGACAGGGGGCGTTAGCAATCAGCCCCAGCATTTT. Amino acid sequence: CASSSTGTGGVSNQPQHF.

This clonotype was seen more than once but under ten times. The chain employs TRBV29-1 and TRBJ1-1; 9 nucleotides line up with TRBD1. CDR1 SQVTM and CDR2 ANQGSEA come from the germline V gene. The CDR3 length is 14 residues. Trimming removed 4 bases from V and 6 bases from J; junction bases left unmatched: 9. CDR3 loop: CSVGGGQGVSEAFF. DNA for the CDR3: TGCAGCGTTGGTGGGGGACAGGGCGTTTCTGAAGCTTTCTTT.

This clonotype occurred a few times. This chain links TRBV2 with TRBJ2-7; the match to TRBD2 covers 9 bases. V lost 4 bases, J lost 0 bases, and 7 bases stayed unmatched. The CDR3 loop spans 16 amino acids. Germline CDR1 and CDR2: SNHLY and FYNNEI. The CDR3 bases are TGTGCCAGCAGTGCAGGGAGCGGGAGGAGCTCCTACGAGCAGTACTTC. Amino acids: CASSAGSGRSSYEQYF.

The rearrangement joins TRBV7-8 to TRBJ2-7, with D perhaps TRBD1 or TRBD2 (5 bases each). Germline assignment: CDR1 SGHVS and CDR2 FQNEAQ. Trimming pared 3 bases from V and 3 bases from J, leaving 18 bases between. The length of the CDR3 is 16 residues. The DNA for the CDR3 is TGTGCCAGCAGCTTCTTGTCCGGGACGGGTGACTACGAGCAGTACTTC. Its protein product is CASSFLSGTGDYEQYF.

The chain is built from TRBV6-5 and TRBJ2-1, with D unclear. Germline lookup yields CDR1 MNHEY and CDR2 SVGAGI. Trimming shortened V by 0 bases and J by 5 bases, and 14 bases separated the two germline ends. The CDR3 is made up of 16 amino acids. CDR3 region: CASSYSGLGRNNEQFF. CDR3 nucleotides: TGTGCCAGCAGTTACTCGGGCTTAGGTAGAAACAATGAGCAGTTCTTC.

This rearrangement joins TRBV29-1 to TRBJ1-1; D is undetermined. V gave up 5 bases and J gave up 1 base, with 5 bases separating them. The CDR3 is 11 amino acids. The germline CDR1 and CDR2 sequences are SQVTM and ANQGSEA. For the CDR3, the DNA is TGCAGCGTTACCCAGAACACTGAAGCTTTCTTT. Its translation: CSVTQNTEAFF.

The CDR3 reads CSAKQGRDYEQYV. The CDR3 nucleotides are TGCAGTGCAAAACAGGGTAGGGACTACGAGCAGTACGTC. The V and J genes are TRBV20-1 and TRBJ2-7, with a tentative D call TRBD1 (6 bases). Trimming left V 6 bases short and J 3 bases short, with 15 bases between. The CDR3 covers 13 residues. The germline gives CDR1 DFQATT, CDR2 SNEGSKA (reference sequence).

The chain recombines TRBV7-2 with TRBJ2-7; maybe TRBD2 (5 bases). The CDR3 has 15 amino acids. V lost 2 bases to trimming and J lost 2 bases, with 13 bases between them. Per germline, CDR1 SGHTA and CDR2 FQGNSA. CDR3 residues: CASSLSQTIPYEQYF. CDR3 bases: TGTGCCAGCAGCTTATCCCAGACTATCCCCTACGAGCAGTACTTC.

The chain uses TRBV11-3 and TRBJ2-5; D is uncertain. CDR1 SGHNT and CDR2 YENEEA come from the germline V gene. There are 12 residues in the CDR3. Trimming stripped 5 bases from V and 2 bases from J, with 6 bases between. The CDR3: CASSRAQETQYF. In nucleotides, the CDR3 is TGTGCCAGCAGCCGGGCACAAGAGACCCAGTACTTC.

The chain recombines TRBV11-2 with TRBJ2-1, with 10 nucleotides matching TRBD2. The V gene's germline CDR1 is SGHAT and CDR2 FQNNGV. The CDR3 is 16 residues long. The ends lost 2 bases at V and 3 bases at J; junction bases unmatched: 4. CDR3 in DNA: TGTGCCAGCAGCTTATATAGCGGGGGGTACTACAATGAGCAGTTCTTC. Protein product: CASSLYSGGYYNEQFF.

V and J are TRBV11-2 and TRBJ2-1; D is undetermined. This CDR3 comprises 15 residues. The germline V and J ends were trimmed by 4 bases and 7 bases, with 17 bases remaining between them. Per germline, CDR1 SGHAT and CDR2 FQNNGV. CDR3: CASSSVVGRKNEQFF. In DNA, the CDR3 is TGTGCCAGCAGCTCGGTCGTGGGCCGAAAAAATGAGCAGTTCTTC.

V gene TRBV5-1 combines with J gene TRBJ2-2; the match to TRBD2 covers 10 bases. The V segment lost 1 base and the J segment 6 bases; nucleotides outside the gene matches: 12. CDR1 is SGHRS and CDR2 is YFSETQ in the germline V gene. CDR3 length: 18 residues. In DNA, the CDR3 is TGCGCCAGCAGCTTGTTAAGTAGCGGGGGGCCGTTTGCCGGGGAGCTGTTTTTT. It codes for CASSLLSSGGPFAGELFF.

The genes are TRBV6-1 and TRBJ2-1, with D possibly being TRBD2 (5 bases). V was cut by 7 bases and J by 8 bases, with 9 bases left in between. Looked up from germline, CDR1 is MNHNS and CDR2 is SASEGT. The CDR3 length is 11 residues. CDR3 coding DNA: TGTGCCAGCAACTCACTAGATGAGCAGTTCTTC. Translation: CASNSLDEQFF.

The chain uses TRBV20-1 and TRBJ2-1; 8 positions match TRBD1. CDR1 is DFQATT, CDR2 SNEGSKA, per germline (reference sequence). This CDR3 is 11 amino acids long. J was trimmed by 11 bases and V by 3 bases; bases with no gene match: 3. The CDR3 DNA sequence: TGCAGTGCTAGGGGACAGGAAAAGCAGTTCTTC. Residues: CSARGQEKQFF.

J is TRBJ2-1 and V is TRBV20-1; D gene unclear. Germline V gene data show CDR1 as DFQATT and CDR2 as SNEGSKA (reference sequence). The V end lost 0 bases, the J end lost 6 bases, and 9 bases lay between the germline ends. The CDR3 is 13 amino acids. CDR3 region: CSARDSWSNEQFF. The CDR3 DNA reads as TGCAGTGCTAGAGATTCGTGGAGCAATGAGCAGTTCTTC.